Shown below are 30 T cell receptor beta chains from a single sample sequenced in a study of T-cell reconstitution after alpha-beta-depleted transplantation in children. The library targeted TCRbeta and was prepared with unique molecular identifiers. TCRdb re-called the PCR reads through MiXCR, storing one row per CDR3 protein. The data contain 700,000 or so distinct CDR3 sequences, less than 15% of them singletons. The sequences come from PBMCs, collected before TCRalphabeta/CD19-depleted stem cell transplant. The source is a girl under 10 years old with congenital amegakaryocytic thrombocytopenia, due to receive a stem cell transplant.

This sequence joins TRBV20-1 and TRBJ2-5, with D perhaps TRBD2 (6 bases). From germline, CDR1 is DFQATT and CDR2 SNEGSKA (reference sequence). Trimming stripped 5 bases from V and 1 base from J, with 14 bases between. The CDR3 runs 14 residues. The CDR3 DNA reads TGCAGTGCTGAAAGAGGAGGGGCCCAAGAGACCCAGTACTTC. Translating gives CSAERGGAQETQYF.

This clonotype was detected only a few times. V and J are TRBV2 and TRBJ2-2; possibly TRBD2 for D (5 bases). Per the germline V gene, CDR1 is SNHLY and CDR2 is FYNNEI. V dropped 8 bases and J dropped 0 bases, with 13 bases sitting between them. CDR3 length equals 15 residues. The CDR3 reads CASEGRTPNTGELFF. CDR3 coding DNA: TGTGCCAGCGAAGGGAGAACCCCGAACACCGGGGAGCTGTTTTTT.

This clonotype showed up many times. The chain uses TRBV29-1 and TRBJ2-5; D is undetermined. This CDR3 is built from 12 residues. V was pared by 4 bases and J by 1 base, with 7 bases between. Germline values: CDR1 SQVTM, CDR2 ANQGSEA. CDR3 coding DNA: TGCAGCGTTGTCGACCTCCAAGAGACCCAGTACTTC. This sequence encodes CSVVDLQETQYF. Complete variable domain (other parts from reference TRBV29-1 and TRBJ2-5): SAVISQKPSRDICQRGTSLTIQCQVDSQVTMMFWYRQQPGQSLTLIATANQGSEATYESGFVIDKFPISRPNLTFSTLTVSNMSPEDSSIYLCSVVDLQETQYFGPGTRLLVL.

On this clonotype itself: A much larger clone differs from this one at a single base, so this may be a read error. In DNA, the CDR3 is TGTGCCAGCACCCGAGGGCAAGAGACCCCGTACTTC. Translation gives CASTRGQETPYF. The rearrangement joins TRBV28 to TRBJ2-5, with D perhaps matching TRBD2 (5 bases). CDR3 size: 12 residues. Germline CDR1 and CDR2: MDHEN and SYDVKM.

The chain employs TRBV2 and TRBJ2-7; 12 nucleotides align to TRBD2. Trimming took 6 bases from V and 3 from J; bases not matched to a gene: 3. CDR1 is SNHLY and CDR2 is FYNNEI in the germline V gene. The CDR3 totals 14 residues. The CDR3 spells CASSGTSGLYEQYF. In nucleotides, the CDR3 is TGTGCCAGCAGCGGGACTAGCGGGCTCTACGAGCAGTACTTC.

The rearrangement links TRBV29-1 to TRBJ2-1; no clear D gene. The CDR3 consists of 15 residues. From germline, CDR1 is SQVTM and CDR2 ANQGSEA. The CDR3 DNA is TGCAGTATCCGAGGCGAACAGATACACAACAATGAGCAGTTCTTC. Its translation is CSIRGEQIHNNEQFF.

V is TRBV11-2 and J is TRBJ2-5; D remains ambiguous. V lost 0 bases and J lost 5, with 19 bases in between. Germline V gene data show CDR1 as SGHAT and CDR2 as FQNNGV. The CDR3 consists of 17 residues. As DNA, the CDR3 is TGTGCCAGCAGCTTAGATCCCGGCTACCCGACGTCGGAGACCCAGTACTTC. It is translated as CASSLDPGYPTSETQYF. Based on the CDR3 plus reference TRBV11-2 and TRBJ2-5, the full variable domain is EAGVAQSPRYKIIEKRQSVAFWCNPISGHATLYWYQQILGQGPKLLIQFQNNGVVDDSQLPKDRFSAERLKGVDSTLKIQPAKLEDSAVYLCASSLDPGYPTSETQYFGPGTRLLVL.

This clonotype was counted ten times or more. The chain is built from TRBV20-1 and TRBJ2-1, with D possibly being TRBD1 (5 bases). The CDR3 has 13 residues. The germline CDR1 and CDR2 sequences are DFQATT and SNEGSKA (reference sequence). V gave up 1 base and J gave up 7 bases, with 11 bases separating them. The CDR3 loop reads CSARAGSKNEQFF. In DNA, the CDR3 is TGCAGTGCTAGAGCAGGGTCAAAGAATGAGCAGTTCTTC.

The chain combines TRBV5-1 with TRBJ2-1, with 7 bases fitting TRBD2. The CDR3 covers 16 residues. The junction had 7 bases not matched to a gene; V was cut back by 0 bases and J by 4 bases. The germline CDR1 and CDR2 sequences are SGHRS and YFSETQ. The CDR3 region has the DNA TGCGCCAGCAGCTTGGCGTCTAGCGGAAATTACAATGAGCAGTTCTTC. It encodes CASSLASSGNYNEQFF.

This clonotype occurred many times. The V gene is TRBV9, the J gene TRBJ1-4; D gene unclear. Trimming removed 0 bases from V and 7 bases from J, with 19 bases in between. This CDR3 is 17 amino acids long. Germline CDR1 and CDR2: SGDLS and YYNGEE. CDR3 region: CASSVVGPGAHGEKLFF. In DNA form, the CDR3 reads TGTGCCAGCAGCGTAGTTGGCCCCGGCGCCCACGGTGAAAAACTGTTTTTT.

This sequence joins TRBV12-3 or TRBV12-4 and TRBJ1-1; perhaps TRBD1 as D (6 bases). The CDR3 contains 14 residues. Trimming cost V 5 bases and J 0 bases, with 10 bases left between them. CDR3: CASSRQVLNTEAFF. The CDR3 DNA reads as TGTGCCAGCAGTCGACAGGTTTTGAACACTGAAGCTTTCTTT.

Only a few counts were recorded for this clonotype. This rearrangement joins TRBV29-1 to TRBJ2-1; 15 nucleotides align to TRBD2. V trimming: 4 bases; J trimming: 12 bases; junction bases outside the gene matches: 7. Looked up from germline, CDR1 is SQVTM and CDR2 is ANQGSEA. The CDR3 runs 14 residues. CDR3: CSVGGLAGGQPQFF. CDR3 DNA sequence: TGCAGCGTTGGGGGACTAGCGGGAGGTCAACCGCAGTTCTTC.

This clonotype was detected only a few times. This sequence joins TRBV5-1 and TRBJ1-5; D is perhaps TRBD1 (5 bases). Germline CDR1 is SGHRS and CDR2 is YFSETQ. Trimming removed 4 bases at V and 5 bases at J, with 16 bases between. The CDR3 contains 15 residues. CDR3 nucleotide sequence: TGCGCCAGCAGCCCGGGTGGGGGGAGAGATCAGCCCCAGCATTTT. It specifies CASSPGGGRDQPQHF.

Ten or more counts support this clonotype. V and J are TRBV5-1 and TRBJ2-7; possible D gene TRBD1, 5 bases. This CDR3 contains 15 residues. Trimming took 1 base from V and 1 from J, leaving 12 bases between them. Per the germline V gene, CDR1 is SGHRS and CDR2 is YFSETQ. The DNA of the CDR3 is TGCGCCAGCAGCTTGTACGTAGACAGTTCCTACGAGCAGTACTTC. This sequence encodes CASSLYVDSSYEQYF.

To note about this clonotype: The junction differs from germline at one of its ends, possibly a read error. The rearrangement joins TRBV7-2 to TRBJ2-3; perhaps TRBD1 as D (6 bases). The CDR3 contains 15 residues. Germline V lookup: CDR1 SGHTA, CDR2 FQGNSA. As DNA, the CDR3 is TGTGCCAGCACCTTATCAACAGGGAGCACAGATACGCAGTATTTT. Protein: CASTLSTGSTDTQYF.

This clonotype was detected ten times or more. The chain couples TRBV5-1 to TRBJ2-1; 11 bases line up with TRBD2. After removal of 0 bases from V and 7 bases from J, the junction contained 6 bases not matched to a gene. CDR3 length: 16 residues. CDR1 is SGHRS, CDR2 YFSETQ, per germline. The CDR3 region has the DNA TGCGCCAGCAGCTTGGGTACTAGCGGGAGAGGAAATGAGCAGTTCTTC. Protein product: CASSLGTSGRGNEQFF.

The J gene is TRBJ2-7, the V gene TRBV20-1; D perhaps matches TRBD2 (5 bases). This CDR3 region has 16 residues. CDR1 and CDR2 from the germline V gene are DFQATT and SNEGSKA (reference sequence). V was cut by 0 bases and J by 3 bases, with 18 bases left in between. This CDR3 is CSARDRRRLVGYEQYF. The CDR3 region has the DNA TGCAGTGCTAGAGATCGGCGGAGGCTCGTAGGCTACGAGCAGTACTTC.

Ten or more counts support this clonotype. The J gene is TRBJ2-1, the V gene TRBV12-3 or TRBV12-4, with a tentative D call TRBD2 (5 bases). V shed 8 bases and J shed 10 bases, with 15 bases lying between them. This CDR3 comprises 12 residues. CDR3 in amino acids: CASQPSPDEQFF. The CDR3 region has the DNA TGTGCCAGCCAACCTAGCCCAGACGAGCAGTTCTTC.

This clonotype showed up just a few times. Here the CDR3 DNA reads TGTGCCAGGTTACGGGTGATCGGCACTGAAGCTTTCTTT. This codes for CARLRVIGTEAFF. This rearrangement joins TRBV2 to TRBJ1-1; D uncertain. V lost 9 bases, J lost 4 bases, and 15 bases lay in between. Germline V gives CDR1 SNHLY, CDR2 FYNNEI. The CDR3 covers 13 residues.

The chain joins TRBV5-5 to TRBJ1-1; D gene uncertain. CDR3 length equals 15 residues. V was trimmed by 2 bases and J by 1 base, leaving 12 bases between them. Germline CDR1 and CDR2: SGHKS and YYEKEE (reference sequence). The CDR3 loop is CASSFSPAGNTEAFF. The CDR3 bases are TGTGCCAGCAGCTTCTCCCCAGCGGGGAACACTGAAGCTTTCTTT.

This clonotype was counted ten times or more. The rearrangement uses TRBV29-1 and TRBJ1-2; 9 bases agree with TRBD1. The length of the CDR3 is 13 residues. Germline CDR1 is SQVTM and CDR2 is ANQGSEA. Trimming cost V 7 bases and J 7 bases; bases outside gene matches: 10. The chain's CDR3 is CSATGQGPPGYTF. CDR3 coding DNA: TGCAGCGCCACGGGACAGGGACCTCCTGGCTACACCTTC.

The chain carries TRBV18 and TRBJ2-1; a weak D match, TRBD2 (6 bases). Per germline, CDR1 KGHSH and CDR2 LQKENI. There are 16 residues in the CDR3. The V end lost 6 bases, the J end lost 6 bases, and 21 bases lay between the germline ends. Here the CDR3 reads CASSPQVSGLSNEQFF. DNA of the CDR3: TGTGCCAGCTCCCCTCAAGTTAGCGGACTCTCCAATGAGCAGTTCTTC.

V is TRBV28 and J is TRBJ2-6; D may match TRBD1 or TRBD2 (5 bases each). The CDR3 covers 17 residues. Per the germline V gene, CDR1 is MDHEN and CDR2 is SYDVKM. The ends were cut back, 5 bases at V and 0 bases at J, with 14 bases in the middle. CDR3 in DNA: TGTGCCAGCAGTCCCCTGGGACGGCCCTCTGGGGCCAACGTCCTGACTTTC. It is translated as CASSPLGRPSGANVLTF.

The V and J genes are TRBV9 and TRBJ2-1, with D tentatively TRBD2 (6 bases). V lost 0 bases and J lost 2, with 12 bases in between. CDR1 is SGDLS, CDR2 YYNGEE, per germline. This CDR3 comprises 16 residues. The CDR3 is CASSVDSAGTYNEQFF. The CDR3 bases are TGTGCCAGCAGCGTAGACTCTGCGGGAACCTACAATGAGCAGTTCTTC.

This clonotype was found many times. The V gene is TRBV29-1, the J gene TRBJ1-1; 9 bases are a match to TRBD1. CDR3 length: 12 residues. Germline CDR1 is SQVTM and CDR2 is ANQGSEA. The V and J ends lost 1 base and 8 bases, in that order; junction bases with no gene match: 2. This CDR3 reads CSVEGTGDEAFF. The CDR3 coding sequence is TGCAGCGTTGAAGGGACAGGGGACGAAGCTTTCTTT.

This clonotype was detected ten times or more. The V and J genes are TRBV6-1 and TRBJ2-7; 11 bases map to TRBD2. This CDR3 comprises 15 residues. J was trimmed by 6 bases and V by 0 bases; bases with no gene match: 4. Germline values: CDR1 MNHNS, CDR2 SASEGT. CDR3 in DNA: TGTGCCAGCAGTGAAGCACTAGCGGGAGTGTTCGAGCAGTACTTC. It is translated as CASSEALAGVFEQYF.

This chain connects TRBV27 to TRBJ2-1, with D perhaps matching TRBD1 or TRBD2 (6 bases each). The V end was cut by 3 bases, the J end by 6 bases, with 15 bases between. This CDR3 contains 15 residues. CDR1 and CDR2 (germline): MNHEY, SMNVEV (reference sequence). Here the CDR3 reads CASSFFGGISNEQFF. CDR3 DNA sequence: TGTGCCAGCAGTTTTTTCGGGGGCATCTCCAATGAGCAGTTCTTC.

This clonotype was seen repeatedly, ten times or more. This chain connects TRBV20-1 to TRBJ2-1; 8 bases map to TRBD2. This CDR3 is 15 amino acids long. With V trimmed by 0 bases and J by 2 bases, 3 bases remained unmatched. Germline lookup yields CDR1 DFQATT and CDR2 SNEGSKA (reference sequence). CDR3 DNA sequence: TGCAGTGCTAGAGATCGGGAGGGCCCCTACAATGAGCAGTTCTTC. Translated, it gives CSARDREGPYNEQFF.

This clonotype showed up many times. V is TRBV5-1 and J is TRBJ2-1; 12 positions match TRBD2. The V gene end was trimmed by 6 bases and the J gene end by 6 bases; junction bases not matched to a gene: 7. This CDR3 is built from 15 residues. Germline V gives CDR1 SGHRS, CDR2 YFSETQ. The CDR3 is CASTELAGGSNEQFF. CDR3 sequence (DNA): TGCGCCAGCACCGAGCTAGCGGGAGGGTCCAATGAGCAGTTCTTC.

This clonotype was seen at least ten times. The chain employs TRBV20-1 and TRBJ2-3; no reliable D call. The V end lost 3 bases, the J end lost 3 bases, and 13 bases lay between the germline ends. The CDR3 contains 14 residues. The germline gives CDR1 DFQATT, CDR2 SNEGSKA (reference sequence). This CDR3 reads CSARHFRGTDTQYF. The CDR3 DNA follows: TGCAGTGCTAGGCACTTCAGAGGAACAGATACGCAGTATTTT.